Many counts were recorded for the clone carrying this T cell receptor (beta chain). Its specificity is unknown. Amplified regions were TCR beta CDR3 sequences from RNA transcripts. The HTBI primer set drove a first-round RT-PCR of the TCR CDR3. TCRdb passed the multiplex PCR reads through MiXCR, listing each CDR3 protein once. The sample has approximately 530,000 distinct CDR3 sequences; 16% are singletons. The data were taken from a study of T cells in Graves' hyperthyroidism and ophthalmopathy. Study-wide background: Before treatment of any kind, peripheral blood was taken at initial diagnosis.

A lack of ophthalmopathy progression within 18 months defined stable Graves' hyperthyroidism. The V end was cut by 0 bases, the J end by 0 bases, with 9 bases between. Germline V lookup: CDR1 SGHRS, CDR2 YFSETQ. There are 15 residues in the CDR3. Study-wide results and limits: Expanded thyroid clonotypes (above 0.001) were mostly also found in blood.

This TCR came from a woman aged 18 to 35 with Graves' hyperthyroidism. Specimen: blood. This chain links TRBV5-1 with TRBJ1-1; D unresolved. CDR3 loop: CASSLGGKVNTEAFF. The CDR3 DNA is TGCGCCAGCAGCTTGGGTGGGAAAGTGAACACTGAAGCTTTCTTT.